A selection of T cell receptor beta chains follows, all from one sample in a study of CXCR3-negative and CXCR3-positive naive CD8 T cells. Reprocessing the 5' RACE reads, TCRdb reports a single entry for every CDR3 protein and omits DNA. Its clone listing holds more than 45,000 distinct CDR3 sequences. The source material was memory CD8+ T cells from blood. These receptors were obtained from a human donor in good health. Some clones in this sample may be carry-over from other donors' samples. Both conserved end residues are part of each CDR3. For some rows the clone size is stated as once, few or many, or as a class when expanded; others skip it.

clone_size	cdr3_length	v_call	j_call	cdr3_aa
NA	20	TRBV7-6	TRBJ2-1	CASSLRSARWAAVPYNEQFF
NA	16	TRBV4-2	TRBJ1-1	CASSQDTYTAMAEAFF
NA	13	TRBV28	TRBJ2-7	CARIGGSSYEQYF
NA	14	TRBV4-3	TRBJ2-3	CASSQDYSTDTQYF
NA	14	TRBV5-1	TRBJ2-7	CASSLSDFAYEQYF
NA	15	TRBV28	TRBJ2-3	CASRITSDLQYGQYF
NA	16	TRBV6-1	TRBJ2-5	CASSELAGGGEETQYF
NA	16	TRBV25-1	TRBJ2-5	CASSSPDREYQETQYF
NA	15	TRBV20-1	TRBJ2-7	CSARKPRTSNYEQYF
NA	13	TRBV6-5	TRBJ2-1	CASQNPGRNEQFF
NA	13	TRBV7-3	TRBJ2-7	CASSLAPEGEQYF
NA	14	TRBV6-2/TRBV6-3	TRBJ2-3	CASSPRTSYDTQYF
large	13	TRBV4-3	TRBJ1-6	CASSQDLNSPLHF
NA	13	TRBV7-2	TRBJ2-2	CASSLTGTGELFF
NA	12	TRBV29-1	TRBJ2-7	CSVTVLGYEQYF
NA	18	TRBV5-1	TRBJ2-1	CASSLASWASGAYNEQFF
NA	13	TRBV19	TRBJ1-1	CASSMGTDTEAFF
NA	14	TRBV6-5	TRBJ2-5	CASSYLQGSETQYF
NA	15	TRBV6-5	TRBJ2-1	CASSYSFSGNNEQFF
NA	16	TRBV9	TRBJ1-4	CASSVDRDTSNEKLFF
NA	14	TRBV20-1	TRBJ1-2	CSGLNRGEDYGYTF
NA	14	TRBV6-5	TRBJ1-2	CASSTETGYSGYTF
NA	15	TRBV2	TRBJ2-2	CASSEEQGATGELFF
medium-sized	15	TRBV11-3	TRBJ2-1	CASSLISAPGDEQFF
NA	16	TRBV4-3	TRBJ2-7	CASSQDHRGLSYEQYF
NA	16	TRBV28	TRBJ1-4	CASGSPRGVSNEKLFF